The 10 T cell receptor beta chains below all came from one sample that was sequenced in a study of T cells expressing NK-cell markers (dated by TCRdb to between 2020 and 2021). Preparation of the library involved 5' RACE. Reads for this sample came from an Illumina HiSeq 2000. The reads, reprocessed by TCRdb, yield one row per CDR3 protein sequence and no DNA. Per the sample table, the count is a few hundred thousand distinct CDR3 sequences. The ten largest clones represent roughly 1.4% of the sample. Source material: blood T cells: a sorted CD56 or NKG2C T cell subset, CD4+ or CD8+ T cells, or bulk PBMC T cells (not recorded which). The receptors come from a woman between 50 and 59 years old in good health. Donor details come from another sample of the same person, matched by shared clones.

This chain connects TRBV5-1 to TRBJ2-2; the D call from TCRdb, TRBD2, cannot be confirmed without DNA. The CDR3 runs to 15 residues. Germline CDR1 reads SGHRS; CDR2 reads YFSETQ. This CDR3 reads CASSLAAGDTGELFF. Full variable domain (missing parts from reference TRBV5-1 and TRBJ2-2): KAGVTQTPRYLIKTRGQQVTLSCSPISGHRSVSWYQQTPGQGLQFLFEYFSETQRNKGNFPGRFSGRQFSNSRSEMNVSTLELGDSALYLCASSLAAGDTGELFFGEGSRLTVL.

This sequence joins TRBV5-1 and TRBJ1-4. This CDR3 spans 15 amino acids. Germline loops: CDR1 SGHRS, CDR2 YFSETQ. The CDR3 region is CASSLGGTPNEKLFF.

V and J are TRBV29-1 and TRBJ1-4; the D call from TCRdb, TRBD1, cannot be confirmed without DNA. In germline, CDR1 is SQVTM, CDR2 ANQGSEA. This CDR3 is built from 13 residues. CDR3 region: CSVARGVEEKLFF.

The gene calls are TRBV20-1 and TRBJ1-4. Germline V lookup: CDR1 DFQATT, CDR2 SNEGSKA (reference sequence). This CDR3 comprises 13 residues. This CDR3 is CSARDSINEKLFF.

The gene calls are TRBV5-1 and TRBJ2-1; TCRdb gives TRBD1 as the D gene, but with no DNA this cannot be confirmed. The CDR3 totals 19 residues. Germline V gives CDR1 SGHRS, CDR2 YFSETQ. The CDR3: CASSLAIGRLQKTYNEQFF.

The chain recombines TRBV6-1 with TRBJ2-1; TCRdb picks TRBD2, but there is no DNA to check that call. The germline gives CDR1 MNHNS, CDR2 SASEGT. The CDR3 extends over 14 amino acids. The CDR3 is CASSWLAGARGGFF.

The chain joins TRBV5-1 to TRBJ1-1. The CDR3 consists of 15 residues. The germline gives CDR1 SGHRS, CDR2 YFSETQ. Here the CDR3 reads CASSMTGPSNTEAFF.

V is TRBV3-1 and J is TRBJ2-3; TCRdb's D call of TRBD1 is untestable without DNA. Germline CDR1 reads LGHDT; CDR2 reads YNNKEL (reference sequence). This CDR3 is 15 amino acids long. The CDR3 is CASSLRSGFSDTQYF.

The chain combines TRBV4-1 with TRBJ2-1; TCRdb names TRBD2, which stays unverified in the absence of DNA. This CDR3 has 13 residues. Germline loops: CDR1 MGHRA, CDR2 YSYEKL. CDR3 region: CASSGLAGPEQFF.

The chain links TRBV20-1 to TRBJ2-1; TCRdb's D call, TRBD2, is unchecked because there is no DNA. From germline, CDR1 is DFQATT and CDR2 SNEGSKA (reference sequence). This CDR3 has 15 amino acids. The CDR3 sequence: CSARDPVGVGNEQFF.